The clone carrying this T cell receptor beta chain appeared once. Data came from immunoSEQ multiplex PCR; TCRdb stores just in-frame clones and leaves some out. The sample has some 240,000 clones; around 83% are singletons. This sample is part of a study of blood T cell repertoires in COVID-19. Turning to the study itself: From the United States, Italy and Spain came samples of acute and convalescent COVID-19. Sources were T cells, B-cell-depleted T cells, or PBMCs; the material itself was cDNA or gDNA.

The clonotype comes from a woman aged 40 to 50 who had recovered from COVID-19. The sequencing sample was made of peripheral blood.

CDR3 nucleotides: TGTGCCAGCAGCTCAACTAGCTACGGAGAGACCCAGTACTTC. It is translated as CASSSTSYGETQYF. This chain connects TRBV7-6 to TRBJ2-5; weak D call: TRBD2 (6 bases). Germline CDR1 is SGHVS and CDR2 is FNYEAQ. Trimming shortened V by 4 bases and J by 4 bases, and 13 bases separated the two germline ends. CDR3 length: 14 amino acids.